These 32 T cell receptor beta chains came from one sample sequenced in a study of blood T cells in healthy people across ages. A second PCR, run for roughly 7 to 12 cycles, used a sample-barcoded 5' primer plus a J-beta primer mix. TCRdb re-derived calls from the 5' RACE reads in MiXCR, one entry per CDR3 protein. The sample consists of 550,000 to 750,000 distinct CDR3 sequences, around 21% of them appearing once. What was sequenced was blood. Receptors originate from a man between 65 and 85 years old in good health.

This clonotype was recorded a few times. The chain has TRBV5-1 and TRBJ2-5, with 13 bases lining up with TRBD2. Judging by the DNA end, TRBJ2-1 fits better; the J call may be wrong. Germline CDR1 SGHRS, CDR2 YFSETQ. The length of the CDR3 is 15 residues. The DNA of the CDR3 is TGCGCCAGCAGCTTTGGACTAGCGGGGGACAATGAGCAGTTCTTC. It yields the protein CASSFGLAGDNEQFF.

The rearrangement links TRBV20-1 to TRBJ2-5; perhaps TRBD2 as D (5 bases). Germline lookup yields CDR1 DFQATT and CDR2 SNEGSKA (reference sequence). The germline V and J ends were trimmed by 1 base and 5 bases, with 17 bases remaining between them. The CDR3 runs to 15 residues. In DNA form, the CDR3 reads TGCAGTGCTAGAGGGTTACAGCCAACGGGGGAGACCCAGTACTTC. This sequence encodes CSARGLQPTGETQYF.

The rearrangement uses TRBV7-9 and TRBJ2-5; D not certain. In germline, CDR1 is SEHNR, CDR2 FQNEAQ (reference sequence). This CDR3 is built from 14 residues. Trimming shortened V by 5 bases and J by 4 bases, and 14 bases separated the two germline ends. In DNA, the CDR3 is TGTGCCAGCAGCCTCTTCTCCGTGAGAGAGACCCAGTACTTC. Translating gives CASSLFSVRETQYF.

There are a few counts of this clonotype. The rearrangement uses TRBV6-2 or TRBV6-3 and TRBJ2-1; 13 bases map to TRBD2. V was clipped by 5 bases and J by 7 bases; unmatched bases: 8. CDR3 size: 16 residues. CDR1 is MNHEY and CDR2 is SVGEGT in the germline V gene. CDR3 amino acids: CASSEGLAGLGNEQFF. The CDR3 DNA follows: TGTGCCAGCAGTGAGGGACTAGCGGGATTAGGTAATGAGCAGTTCTTC.

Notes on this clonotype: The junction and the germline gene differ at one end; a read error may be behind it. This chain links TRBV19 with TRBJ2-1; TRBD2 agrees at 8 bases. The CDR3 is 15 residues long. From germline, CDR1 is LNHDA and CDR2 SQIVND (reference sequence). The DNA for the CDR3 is TGTGCCAGTAGTATAATGGCGGGAGGTTACAATGGGCAGTTCTTC. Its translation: CASSIMAGGYNGQFF.

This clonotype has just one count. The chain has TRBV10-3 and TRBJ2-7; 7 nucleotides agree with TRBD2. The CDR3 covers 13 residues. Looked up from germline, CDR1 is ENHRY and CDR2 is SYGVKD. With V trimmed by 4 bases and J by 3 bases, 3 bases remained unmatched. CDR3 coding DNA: TGTGCCATCAGTGGCGGGAGTCTCTACGAGCAGTACTTC. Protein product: CAISGGSLYEQYF.

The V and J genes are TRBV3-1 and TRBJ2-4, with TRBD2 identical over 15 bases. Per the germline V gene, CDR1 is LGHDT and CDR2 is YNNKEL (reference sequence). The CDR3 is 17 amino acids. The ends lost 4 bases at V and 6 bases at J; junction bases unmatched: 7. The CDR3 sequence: CASSPGLAGGFGNIQYF. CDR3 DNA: TGTGCCAGCAGCCCCGGACTAGCGGGAGGGTTCGGAAACATTCAGTACTTC.

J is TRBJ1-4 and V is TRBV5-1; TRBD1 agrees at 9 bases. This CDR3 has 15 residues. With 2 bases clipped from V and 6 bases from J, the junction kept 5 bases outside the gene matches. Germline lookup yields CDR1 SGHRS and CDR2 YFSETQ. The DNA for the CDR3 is TGCGCCAGCAGCTTCGGGACAGGGATGGATGAAAAACTGTTTTTT. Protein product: CASSFGTGMDEKLFF. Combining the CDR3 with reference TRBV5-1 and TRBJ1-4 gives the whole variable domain KAGVTQTPRYLIKTRGQQVTLSCSPISGHRSVSWYQQTPGQGLQFLFEYFSETQRNKGNFPGRFSGRQFSNSRSEMNVSTLELGDSALYLCASSFGTGMDEKLFFGSGTQLSVL.

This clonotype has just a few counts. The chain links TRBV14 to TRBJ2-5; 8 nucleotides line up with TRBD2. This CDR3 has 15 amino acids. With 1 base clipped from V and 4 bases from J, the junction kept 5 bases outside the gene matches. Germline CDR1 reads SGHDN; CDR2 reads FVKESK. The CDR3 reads CASSQAGGPRETQYF. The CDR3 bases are TGTGCCAGCAGCCAAGCGGGAGGGCCCAGAGAGACCCAGTACTTC.

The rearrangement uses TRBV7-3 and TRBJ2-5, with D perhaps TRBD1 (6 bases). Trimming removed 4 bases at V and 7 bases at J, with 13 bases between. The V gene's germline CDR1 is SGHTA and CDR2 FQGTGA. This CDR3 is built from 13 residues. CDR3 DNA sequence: TGTGCCAGCAGCTCAGGGGCCCAGGGGACCCAGTACTTC. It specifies CASSSGAQGTQYF.

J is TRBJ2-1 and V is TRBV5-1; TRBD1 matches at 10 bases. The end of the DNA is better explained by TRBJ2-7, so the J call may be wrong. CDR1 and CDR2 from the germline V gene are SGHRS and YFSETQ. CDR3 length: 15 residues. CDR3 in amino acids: CASSFGQGGAYEQYV. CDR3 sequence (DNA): TGCGCCAGCAGCTTCGGACAGGGGGGGGCCTACGAGCAGTACGTC.

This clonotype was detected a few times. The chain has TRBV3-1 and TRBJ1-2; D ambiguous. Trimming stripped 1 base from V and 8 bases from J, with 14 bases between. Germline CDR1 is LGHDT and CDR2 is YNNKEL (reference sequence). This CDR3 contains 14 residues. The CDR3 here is CASSQGGEVAGYTF. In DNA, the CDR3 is TGTGCCAGCAGCCAAGGGGGAGAGGTTGCGGGCTACACCTTC.

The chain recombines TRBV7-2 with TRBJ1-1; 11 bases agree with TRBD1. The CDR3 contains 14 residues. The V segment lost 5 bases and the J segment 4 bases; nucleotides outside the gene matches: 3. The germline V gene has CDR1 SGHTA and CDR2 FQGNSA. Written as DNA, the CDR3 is TGTGCCAGCAGCCACGGACAGGGGGCCACTGAAGCTTTCTTT. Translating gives CASSHGQGATEAFF. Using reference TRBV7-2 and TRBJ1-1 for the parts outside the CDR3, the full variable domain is GAGVSQSPSNKVTEKGKDVELRCDPISGHTALYWYRQSLGQGLEFLIYFQGNSAPDKSGLPSDRFSAERTGGSVSTLTIQRTQQEDSAVYLCASSHGQGATEAFFGQGTRLTVV.

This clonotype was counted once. CDR3 amino acids: CASSSAVAGPQETQYF. CDR3 nucleotides: TGTGCCAGCAGCTCCGCCGTAGCGGGCCCACAAGAGACCCAGTACTTC. This chain links TRBV5-5 with TRBJ2-5; TRBD2 matches 7 bases. CDR1 is SGHKS and CDR2 is YYEKEE in the germline V gene (reference sequence). With 3 bases clipped from V and 2 bases from J, the junction kept 10 bases outside the gene matches. The CDR3 totals 16 residues.

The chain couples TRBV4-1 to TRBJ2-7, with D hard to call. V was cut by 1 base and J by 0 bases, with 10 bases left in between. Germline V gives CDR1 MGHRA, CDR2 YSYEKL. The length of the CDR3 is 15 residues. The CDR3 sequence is CASSQGPLRSYEQYF. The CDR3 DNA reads TGCGCCAGCAGCCAAGGTCCCCTTCGCTCCTACGAGCAGTACTTC.

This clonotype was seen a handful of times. CDR3 DNA sequence: TGTGCCAGCAGGCCGGGAGGTAATCTAGCCAAAAACATTCAGTACTTC. It codes for CASRPGGNLAKNIQYF. The gene calls are TRBV12-3 or TRBV12-4 and TRBJ2-4; 7 bases align to TRBD2. This CDR3 comprises 16 residues. J was trimmed by 0 bases and V by 6 bases; bases with no gene match: 8.

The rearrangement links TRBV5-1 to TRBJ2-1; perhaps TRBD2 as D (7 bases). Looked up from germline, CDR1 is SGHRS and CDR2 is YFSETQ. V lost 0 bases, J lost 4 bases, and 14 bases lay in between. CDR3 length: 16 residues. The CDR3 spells CASSLDGGGGYNEQFF. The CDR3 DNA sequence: TGCGCCAGCAGCTTGGACGGGGGAGGGGGTTACAATGAGCAGTTCTTC.

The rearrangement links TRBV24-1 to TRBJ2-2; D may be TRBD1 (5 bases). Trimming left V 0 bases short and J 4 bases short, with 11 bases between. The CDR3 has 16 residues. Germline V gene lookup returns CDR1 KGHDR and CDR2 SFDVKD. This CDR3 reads CATSDLTGTRTGELFF. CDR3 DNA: TGTGCCACCAGTGATTTGACAGGAACTCGCACCGGGGAGCTGTTTTTT.

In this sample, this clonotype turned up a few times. In nucleotides, the CDR3 is TGTGCCAGTAGTATGAGCGGGATTGTCACAGATACGCAGTATTTT. This gives the protein CASSMSGIVTDTQYF. The chain carries TRBV19 and TRBJ2-3, with 7 bases matching TRBD2. The germline gives CDR1 LNHDA, CDR2 SQIVND (reference sequence). The CDR3 length is 15 residues. V was clipped by 3 bases and J by 2 bases; unmatched bases: 5.

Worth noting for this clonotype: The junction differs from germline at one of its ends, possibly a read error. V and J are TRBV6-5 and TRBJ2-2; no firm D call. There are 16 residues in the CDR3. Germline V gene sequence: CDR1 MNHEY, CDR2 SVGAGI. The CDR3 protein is CASSHSGSANTGELFF. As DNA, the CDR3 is TGTGCCAGCAGTCACTCGGGTTCCGCGAACACCGGGGAGCTGTTTTTT.

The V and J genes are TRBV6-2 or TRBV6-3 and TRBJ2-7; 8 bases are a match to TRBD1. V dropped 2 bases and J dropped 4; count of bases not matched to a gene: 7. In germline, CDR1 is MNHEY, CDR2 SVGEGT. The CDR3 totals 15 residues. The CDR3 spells CASSYGAGGVYEQYF. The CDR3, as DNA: TGTGCCAGCAGTTACGGGGCAGGGGGCGTATACGAGCAGTACTTC.

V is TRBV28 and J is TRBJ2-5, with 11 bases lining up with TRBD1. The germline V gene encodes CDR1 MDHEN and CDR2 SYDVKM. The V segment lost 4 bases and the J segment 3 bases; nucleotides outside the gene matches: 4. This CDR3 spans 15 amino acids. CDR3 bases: TGTGCCAGCAGTTCGGGACAGGGGGGAAAAGAGACCCAGTACTTC. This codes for CASSSGQGGKETQYF. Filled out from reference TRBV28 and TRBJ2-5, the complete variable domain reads DVKVTQSSRYLVKRTGEKVFLECVQDMDHENMFWYRQDPGLGLRLIYFSYDVKMKEKGDIPEGYSVSREKKERFSLILESASTNQTSMYLCASSSGQGGKETQYFGPGTRLLVL.

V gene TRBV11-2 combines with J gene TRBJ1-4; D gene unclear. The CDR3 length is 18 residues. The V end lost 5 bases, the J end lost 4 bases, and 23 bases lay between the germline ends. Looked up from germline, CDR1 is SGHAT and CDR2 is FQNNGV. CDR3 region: CASSVNPTPRSGNEKLFF. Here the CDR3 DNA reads TGTGCCAGCAGCGTTAATCCAACCCCTCGGTCGGGTAATGAAAAACTGTTTTTT.

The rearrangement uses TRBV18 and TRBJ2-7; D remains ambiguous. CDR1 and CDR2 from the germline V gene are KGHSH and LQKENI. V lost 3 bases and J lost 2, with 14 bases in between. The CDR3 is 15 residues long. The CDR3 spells CASSPSSRQAYEQYF. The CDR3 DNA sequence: TGTGCCAGCTCACCTTCCTCCCGACAAGCCTACGAGCAGTACTTC.

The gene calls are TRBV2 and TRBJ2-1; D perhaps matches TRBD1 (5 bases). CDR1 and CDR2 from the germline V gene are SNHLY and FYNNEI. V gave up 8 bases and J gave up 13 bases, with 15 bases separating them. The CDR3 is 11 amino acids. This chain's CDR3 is CASGTQDFQFF. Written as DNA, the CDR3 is TGTGCCAGCGGTACACAGGATTTTCAGTTCTTC.

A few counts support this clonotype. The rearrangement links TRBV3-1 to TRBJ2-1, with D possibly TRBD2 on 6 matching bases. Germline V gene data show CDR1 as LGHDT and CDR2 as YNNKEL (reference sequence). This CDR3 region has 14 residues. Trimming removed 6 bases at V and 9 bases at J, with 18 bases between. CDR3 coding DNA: TGTGCCAGCAGTCCACTTCCTAGCGCGGGTGAGCAGTTCTTC. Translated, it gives CASSPLPSAGEQFF.

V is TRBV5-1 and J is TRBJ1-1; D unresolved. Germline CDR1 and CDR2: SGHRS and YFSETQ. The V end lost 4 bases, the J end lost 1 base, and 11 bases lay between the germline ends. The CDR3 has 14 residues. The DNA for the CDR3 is TGCGCCAGCAGCGCAACGACTTCGAACACTGAAGCTTTCTTT. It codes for CASSATTSNTEAFF.

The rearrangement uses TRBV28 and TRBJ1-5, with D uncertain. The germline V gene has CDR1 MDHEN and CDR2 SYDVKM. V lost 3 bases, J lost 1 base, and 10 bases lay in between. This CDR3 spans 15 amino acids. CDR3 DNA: TGTGCCAGCAGTTTGTTCGGCGGGAGCAATCAGCCCCAGCATTTT. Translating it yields CASSLFGGSNQPQHF.

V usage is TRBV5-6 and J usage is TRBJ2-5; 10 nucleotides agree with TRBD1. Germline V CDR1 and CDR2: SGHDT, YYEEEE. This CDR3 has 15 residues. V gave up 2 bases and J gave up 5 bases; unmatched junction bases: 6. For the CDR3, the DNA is TGTGCCAGCAGCTTCAGAGACAGGGGGCTTGAGACCCAGTACTTC. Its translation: CASSFRDRGLETQYF.

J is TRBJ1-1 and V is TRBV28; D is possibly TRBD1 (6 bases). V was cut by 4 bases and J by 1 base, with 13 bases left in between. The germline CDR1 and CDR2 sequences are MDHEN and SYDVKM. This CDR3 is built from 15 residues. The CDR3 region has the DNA TGTGCCAGCAGTTCAGTGGGGGCTTGGAACACTGAAGCTTTCTTT. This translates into CASSSVGAWNTEAFF. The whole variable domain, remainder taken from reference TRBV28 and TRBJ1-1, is DVKVTQSSRYLVKRTGEKVFLECVQDMDHENMFWYRQDPGLGLRLIYFSYDVKMKEKGDIPEGYSVSREKKERFSLILESASTNQTSMYLCASSSVGAWNTEAFFGQGTRLTVV.

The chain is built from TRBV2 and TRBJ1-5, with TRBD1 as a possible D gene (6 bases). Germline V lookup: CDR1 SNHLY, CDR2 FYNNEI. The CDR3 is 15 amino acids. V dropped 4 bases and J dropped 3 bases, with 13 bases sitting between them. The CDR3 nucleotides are TGTGCCAGCAGTGTAGATGGACAGACCAATCAGCCCCAGCATTTT. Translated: CASSVDGQTNQPQHF.

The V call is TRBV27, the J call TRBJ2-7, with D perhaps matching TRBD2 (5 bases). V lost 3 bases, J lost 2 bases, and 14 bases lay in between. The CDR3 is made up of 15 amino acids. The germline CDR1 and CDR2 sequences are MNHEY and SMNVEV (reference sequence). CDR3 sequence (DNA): TGTGCCAGCAGTTTGATTCTCGGAGGTACCTACGAGCAGTACTTC. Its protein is CASSLILGGTYEQYF.